The 26 T cell receptor beta chains given below trace back to one sample, sequenced in a study of Ad26.COV2.S vaccination and SARS-CoV-2 variants. As for treatment: approximately 18 received Ad26.COV2.S at low or high dose, single or two shots; about 5 received placebo; per-sample allocation not given. Sampling happened 63 days after the first vaccine or placebo injection. Only in-frame clones appear in the TCRdb table, and some are missing; sequencing was by immunoSEQ multiplex PCR. The sample records around 370,000 clones, approximately 85% being singletons. The material was peripheral blood, obtained in a trial of Ad26.COV2.S vaccine versus placebo. These receptors all come from a person aged 18-65 years who received the Ad26.COV2.S COVID-19 vaccine or a placebo.

J is TRBJ2-5 and V is TRBV7-2; unclear D gene. This CDR3 spans 14 amino acids. V lost 1 base and J lost 5, with 11 bases in between. CDR1 SGHTA and CDR2 FQGNSA come from the germline V gene. CDR3 DNA sequence: TGTGCCAGCAGCTTAGGAGAAATCGGGGAGACCCAGTACTTC. It yields the protein CASSLGEIGETQYF.

CDR3 in DNA: TGTGCCAGCAGCTTGGGGCAGGGGGCATACGAGCAGTACTTC. It is translated as CASSLGQGAYEQYF. V usage is TRBV5-8 and J usage is TRBJ2-7; 8 positions match TRBD1. The CDR3 has 14 amino acids. With 0 bases clipped from V and 4 bases from J, the junction kept 3 bases outside the gene matches. The germline gives CDR1 SGHTS, CDR2 YDEGEE.

The V call is TRBV10-3, the J call TRBJ1-5; D unresolved. CDR3 length: 13 amino acids. Germline loops: CDR1 ENHRY, CDR2 SYGVKD. Trimming shortened V by 5 bases and J by 5 bases, and 10 bases separated the two germline ends. This chain's CDR3 is CAISPVSHQPQHF. The CDR3, as DNA: TGTGCCATCAGTCCAGTTTCTCATCAGCCCCAGCATTTT.

The chain joins TRBV5-5 to TRBJ1-5; maybe TRBD1 (5 bases). The V end lost 0 bases, the J end lost 4 bases, and 20 bases lay between the germline ends. The germline CDR1 and CDR2 sequences are SGHKS and YYEKEE (reference sequence). This CDR3 has 18 amino acids. The DNA for the CDR3 is TGTGCCAGCAGCTTGGGGGACCTGGCGGGACCTAGGAATCAGCCCCAGCATTTT. Translated, it gives CASSLGDLAGPRNQPQHF.

The CDR3 DNA follows: TGTGCCAGCAGCCAAAGCAAGTCAGGGGGCTACGAGCAGTACTTC. This codes for CASSQSKSGGYEQYF. The chain has TRBV5-6 and TRBJ2-7; 7 bases match TRBD1. The CDR3 contains 15 residues. The trim removed 4 bases at V and 3 bases at J, leaving 10 bases unmatched. Germline CDR1 is SGHDT and CDR2 is YYEEEE.

The chain joins TRBV15 to TRBJ2-5; 7 bases agree with TRBD1. CDR1 is LNHNV and CDR2 is YYDKDF in the germline V gene (reference sequence). The CDR3 sequence is 14 residues long. The V and J ends lost 5 bases and 4 bases, in that order; junction bases with no gene match: 7. In DNA, the CDR3 is TGTGCCACCAGCCCAGGGGGTGAGGGAGAGACCCAGTACTTC. It yields the protein CATSPGGEGETQYF.

V is TRBV7-9 and J is TRBJ2-7; 10 bases agree with TRBD2. J gave up 7 bases and V 5 bases, and 11 bases lay outside the gene matches. This CDR3 is built from 15 residues. Germline CDR1 and CDR2: SEHNR and FQNEAQ (reference sequence). This CDR3 is CASSPPGLAIGEQYF. The CDR3 coding sequence is TGTGCCAGCAGCCCTCCGGGACTAGCGATTGGGGAGCAGTACTTC.

This chain links TRBV7-9 with TRBJ2-7; tentative D call: TRBD2 (5 bases). The CDR3 is made up of 12 amino acids. The ends were cut back, 5 bases at V and 6 bases at J, with 11 bases in the middle. The V gene's germline CDR1 is SEHNR and CDR2 FQNEAQ (reference sequence). The chain's CDR3 is CASSLDYAEQYF. The CDR3, as DNA: TGTGCCAGCAGCCTCGACTATGCCGAGCAGTACTTC.

CDR3 DNA sequence: TGTGCCAGCAGCTTAGTTGGGCTTCCCCACGAGACCCAGTACTTC. Its translation is CASSLVGLPHETQYF. The rearrangement links TRBV7-2 to TRBJ2-5; D call uncertain. CDR3 length equals 15 residues. Per germline, CDR1 SGHTA and CDR2 FQGNSA. V was clipped by 1 base and J by 5 bases, with 14 bases between them.

The chain has TRBV6-5 and TRBJ2-7; weak D call: TRBD1 (6 bases). The germline V gene encodes CDR1 MNHEY and CDR2 SVGAGI. Deletions cut 5 bases from V and 3 bases from J, with 14 bases between. CDR3 size: 14 residues. The CDR3 DNA sequence: TGTGCCAGCAGTCAGGGAGAAGGGGGCTACGAGCAGTACTTC. Translating it yields CASSQGEGGYEQYF.

The chain has TRBV5-4 and TRBJ2-5; D is unresolved. This CDR3 spans 15 amino acids. The germline V gene encodes CDR1 SGHNT and CDR2 YYREEE (reference sequence). Trimming pared 0 bases from V and 5 bases from J, leaving 14 bases between. CDR3 DNA sequence: TGTGCCAGCAGCTTGGGCGGAGAGGTTGTGGAGACCCAGTACTTC. Its protein is CASSLGGEVVETQYF.

The chain combines TRBV11-2 with TRBJ1-1; TRBD1 matches 7 bases. This CDR3 region has 16 residues. V was clipped by 5 bases and J by 3 bases; unmatched bases: 12. CDR1 is SGHAT, CDR2 FQNNGV, per germline. For the CDR3, the DNA is TGTGCCAGCAGCCACACGGGACAGCAAACCTACACTGAAGCTTTCTTT. The encoded protein is CASSHTGQQTYTEAFF.

The chain is built from TRBV12-5 and TRBJ1-3, with 7 bases aligning to TRBD1. The V gene end was trimmed by 6 bases and the J gene end by 4 bases; junction bases not matched to a gene: 3. CDR1 is LGHNT, CDR2 FRNRAP, per germline. The CDR3 is 13 residues long. The chain's CDR3 is CASGQQGGNTIYF. The DNA of the CDR3 is TGTGCTAGTGGACAACAGGGGGGAAACACCATATATTTT.

The V gene is TRBV5-6, the J gene TRBJ2-5; TRBD2 agrees at 11 bases. Per germline, CDR1 SGHDT and CDR2 YYEEEE. This CDR3 spans 14 amino acids. The CDR3 here is CASTSGVLVETQYF. CDR3 in DNA: TGTGCGTCGACTAGCGGGGTTTTGGTCGAGACCCAGTACTTC.

The J gene is TRBJ2-1, the V gene TRBV7-8; 13 bases map to TRBD2. Trimming at V came to 2 bases and at J to 7 bases, leaving 11 bases not matched to a gene. Looked up from germline, CDR1 is SGHVS and CDR2 is FQNEAQ. The CDR3 has 18 amino acids. The CDR3 bases are TGTGCCAGCAGCTTACCCCCGGGACTAGCGGGACCATCGAATGAGCAGTTCTTC. Protein product: CASSLPPGLAGPSNEQFF.

This clone was detected a few times. The chain uses TRBV4-3 and TRBJ1-3; D gene unclear. The V end lost 0 bases, the J end lost 5 bases, and 5 bases lay between the germline ends. The CDR3 runs to 13 residues. The germline V gene has CDR1 LGHNA and CDR2 YSLEER. CDR3 amino acids: CASSQDFRNTIYF. CDR3 DNA sequence: TGCGCCAGCAGCCAAGATTTTCGAAACACCATATATTTT.

The table lists this clone with a count of one. The chain uses TRBV7-2 and TRBJ1-5, with a tentative D call TRBD1 (6 bases). This CDR3 region has 15 residues. The ends were cut back, 2 bases at V and 6 bases at J, with 14 bases in the middle. Looked up from germline, CDR1 is SGHTA and CDR2 is FQGNSA. The CDR3 DNA sequence: TGTGCCAGCAGCTTAAGCCCGACAGGTCTTCAGCCCCAGCATTTT. It yields the protein CASSLSPTGLQPQHF.

CDR3 bases: TGCAGCGTCGGGGGTATGATTGGGGGAACGGGCTCTGGAAACACCATATATTTT. Its protein is CSVGGMIGGTGSGNTIYF. The chain carries TRBV29-1 and TRBJ1-3; possibly TRBD1 for D (5 bases). From germline, CDR1 is SQVTM and CDR2 ANQGSEA. The CDR3 has 18 residues. The V and J ends lost 6 bases and 0 bases respectively, with 24 bases between them.

Points on this clone: A much larger clone differs by one base, so this may be a read error. The same CDR3 is also encoded by other DNA sequences in this sample. The chain couples TRBV7-9 to TRBJ2-3, with 9 bases fitting TRBD1. The CDR3 consists of 17 residues. Germline CDR1 and CDR2: SEHNR and FQNEAQ (reference sequence). The CDR3 region is CASSPLLGQGTTDTQYF. CDR3 DNA: TGTGCCAGCAGCCCCCTTTTGGGACAGGGAACGACAGATACACAGTATTTT.

The V call is TRBV27, the J call TRBJ2-7; D possibly uses TRBD1 or TRBD2 (5 bases each). Trimming removed 7 bases at V and 1 base at J, with 23 bases between. The length of the CDR3 is 17 residues. Looked up from germline, CDR1 is MNHEY and CDR2 is SMNVEV (reference sequence). CDR3 coding DNA: TGTGCCAGCACCAAAAGGGGCCTACGGGACGGATCCTACGAGCAGTACTTC. Translated: CASTKRGLRDGSYEQYF.

The chain combines TRBV6-5 with TRBJ2-1; D tentatively reads TRBD1 or TRBD2 (5 bases each). The CDR3 length is 13 residues. Trimming left V 7 bases short and J 9 bases short, with 16 bases between. Germline assignment: CDR1 MNHEY and CDR2 SVGAGI. CDR3 nucleotide sequence: TGTGCCAGCAAACCGGGACCTCAATCTGAGCAGTTCTTC. This translates into CASKPGPQSEQFF.

The chain links TRBV10-3 to TRBJ2-7; 7 bases line up with TRBD1. This CDR3 spans 15 amino acids. The ends lost 3 bases at V and 3 bases at J; junction bases unmatched: 8. Germline V gene sequence: CDR1 ENHRY, CDR2 SYGVKD. The CDR3 here is CAISDDREKVYEQYF. The CDR3 DNA sequence: TGTGCCATCAGTGACGACAGGGAAAAGGTCTACGAGCAGTACTTC.

This clone was picked up one time. The chain is built from TRBV19 and TRBJ2-7; D is unclear. V was pared by 4 bases and J by 3 bases, with 13 bases between. This CDR3 has 14 amino acids. CDR1 is LNHDA and CDR2 is SQIVND in the germline V gene (reference sequence). CDR3 coding DNA: TGTGCCAGTAGTAGCCAGTACCTAGTCTACGAGCAGTACTTC. This codes for CASSSQYLVYEQYF.

This chain joins TRBV2 and TRBJ1-1; D may be TRBD1 (6 bases). The germline V and J ends were trimmed by 11 bases and 0 bases, with 7 bases remaining between them. Per the germline V gene, CDR1 is SNHLY and CDR2 is FYNNEI. The CDR3 consists of 11 residues. The CDR3, as DNA: TGTGCCGGACAGATGAACACTGAAGCTTTCTTT. Its translation is CAGQMNTEAFF.

CDR3 DNA: TGTGCCAGCTCACCCGGGGGGGCCGGTACGGATGAGCAGTTCTTC. Encoded protein: CASSPGGAGTDEQFF. This chain links TRBV18 with TRBJ2-1; TRBD2 matches 8 bases. This CDR3 has 15 residues. The germline V gene encodes CDR1 KGHSH and CDR2 LQKENI. The junction had 9 bases not matched to a gene; V was cut back by 3 bases and J by 8 bases.

The V gene is TRBV6-4, the J gene TRBJ2-3, with D uncertain. Germline loops: CDR1 MRHNA, CDR2 SNTAGT. This CDR3 has 15 residues. Trimming took 6 bases from V and 0 from J, leaving 13 bases between them. The CDR3 region is CASSNTRASTDTQYF. CDR3 sequence (DNA): TGTGCCAGCAGCAACACCAGAGCTAGCACAGATACGCAGTATTTT.